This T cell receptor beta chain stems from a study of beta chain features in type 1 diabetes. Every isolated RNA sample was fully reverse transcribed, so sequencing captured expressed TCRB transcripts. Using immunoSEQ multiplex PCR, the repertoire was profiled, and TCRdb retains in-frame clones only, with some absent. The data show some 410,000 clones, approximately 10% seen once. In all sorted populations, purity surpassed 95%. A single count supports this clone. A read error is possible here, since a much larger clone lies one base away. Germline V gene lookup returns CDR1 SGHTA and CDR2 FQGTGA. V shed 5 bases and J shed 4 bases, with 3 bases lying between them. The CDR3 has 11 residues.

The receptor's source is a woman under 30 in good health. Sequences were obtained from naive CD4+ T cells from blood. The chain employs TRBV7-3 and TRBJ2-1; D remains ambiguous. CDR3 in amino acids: CASSTYNEQFF. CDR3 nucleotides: TGTGCCAGCAGCACTTACAATGAGCAGTTCTTC. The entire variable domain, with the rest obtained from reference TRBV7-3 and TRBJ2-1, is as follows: GAGVSQTPSNKVTEKGKYVELRCDPISGHTALYWYRQSLGQGPEFLIYFQGTGAADDSGLPNDRFFAVRPEGSVSTLKIQRTERGDSAVYLCASSTYNEQFFGPGTRLTVL.